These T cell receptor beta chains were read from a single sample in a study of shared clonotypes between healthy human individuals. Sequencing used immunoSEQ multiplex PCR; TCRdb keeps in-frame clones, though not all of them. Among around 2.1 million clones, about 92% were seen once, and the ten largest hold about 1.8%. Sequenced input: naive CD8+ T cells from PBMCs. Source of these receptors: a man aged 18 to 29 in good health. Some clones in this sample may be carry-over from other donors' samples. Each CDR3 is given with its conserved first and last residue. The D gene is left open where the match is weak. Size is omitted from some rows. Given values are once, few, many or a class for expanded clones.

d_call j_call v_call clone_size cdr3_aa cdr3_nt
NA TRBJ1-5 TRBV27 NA CASSFGWLQPQHF TGTGCCAGCAGTTTTGGATGGCTCCAGCCCCAGCATTTT
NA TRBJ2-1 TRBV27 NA CASSVQQVGEQFF TGTGCCAGCAGTGTCCAACAGGTGGGTGAGCAGTTCTTC
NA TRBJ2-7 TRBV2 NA CASSDRGAGGRDEQYF TGTGCCAGCAGTGACAGGGGGGCAGGGGGTCGGGACGAGCAGTACTTC
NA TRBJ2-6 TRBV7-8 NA CASSSKFSGANVLTF TGTGCCAGCAGCTCGAAGTTCTCTGGGGCCAACGTCCTGACTTTC
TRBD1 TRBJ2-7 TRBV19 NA CASSMTGTPYQQYF TGTGCCAGTAGTATGACAGGGACCCCTTACCAGCAGTACTTC
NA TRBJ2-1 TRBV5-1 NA CASSPGYNEQFF TGCGCCAGCAGCCCCGGGTACAATGAGCAGTTCTTC
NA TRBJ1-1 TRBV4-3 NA CASSQDAPGFEMNTEAFF TGCGCCAGCAGCCAAGATGCGCCAGGGTTTGAGATGAACACTGAAGCTTTCTTT
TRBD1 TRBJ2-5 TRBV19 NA CASSIDDRADQETQYF TGTGCCAGTAGTATAGATGACAGGGCAGACCAAGAGACCCAGTACTTC
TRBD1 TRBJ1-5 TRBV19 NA CASSIRDSGQPQHF TGTGCCAGTAGTATACGGGACAGCGGGCAGCCCCAGCATTTT
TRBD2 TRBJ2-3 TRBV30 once CAWSGISGRRTSTDTQYF TGTGCCTGGAGCGGAATTAGCGGGAGAAGAACTAGCACAGATACGCAGTATTTT
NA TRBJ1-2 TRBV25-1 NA CASSHPAGGQYFWTF TGTGCCAGCAGTCACCCCGCGGGGGGCCAGTACTTTTGGACCTTC
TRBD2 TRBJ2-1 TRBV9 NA CASSPHSGSGFGEQFF TGTGCCAGCAGCCCTCACAGCGGGAGCGGATTCGGTGAGCAGTTCTTC
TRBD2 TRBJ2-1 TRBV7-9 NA CASSSPGLAKNEQFF TGTGCCAGCAGCTCCCCGGGACTAGCGAAAAATGAGCAGTTCTTC
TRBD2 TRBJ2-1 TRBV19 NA CASSIDTSGSDEQFF TGTGCCAGTAGTATAGATACTAGCGGGAGCGATGAGCAGTTCTTC
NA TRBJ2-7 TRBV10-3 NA CAISEEDSYEQYF TGTGCCATCAGTGAAGAGGACAGCTACGAGCAGTACTTC
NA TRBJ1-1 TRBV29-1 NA CSAGRGAFF TGCAGCGCCGGACGGGGAGCTTTCTTT
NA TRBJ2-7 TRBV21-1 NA CASSKEWDRSYEQYF TGTGCCAGCAGCAAAGAGTGGGACAGATCCTACGAGCAGTACTTC
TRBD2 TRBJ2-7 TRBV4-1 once CASSQGLAEVSYEQYF TGCGCCAGCAGCCAAGGACTAGCGGAAGTCTCCTACGAGCAGTACTTC
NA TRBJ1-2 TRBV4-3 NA CASSQVRTNYGYTF TGCGCCAGCAGCCAAGTCAGGACGAACTATGGCTACACCTTC
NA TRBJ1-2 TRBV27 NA CASSLLGTKGGYTF TGTGCCAGCAGTTTGCTCGGGACCAAGGGAGGCTACACCTTC
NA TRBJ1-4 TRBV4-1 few CASRGNEKLFF TGCGCCAGCCGGGGGAATGAAAAACTGTTTTTT
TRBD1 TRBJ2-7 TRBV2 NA CASSLRGTGSYEQYF TGTGCCAGCAGTCTCCGAGGGACAGGGTCCTACGAGCAGTACTTC
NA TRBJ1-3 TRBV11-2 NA CASSLGSGSGNTIYF TGTGCCAGCAGCTTAGGTTCAGGGTCTGGAAACACCATATATTTT
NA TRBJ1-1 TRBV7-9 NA CASSWGDTEAFF TGTGCCAGCAGCTGGGGCGACACTGAAGCTTTCTTT
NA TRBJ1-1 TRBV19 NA CASSFRLKNTEAFF TGTGCCAGTAGTTTCCGACTGAAGAACACTGAAGCTTTCTTT
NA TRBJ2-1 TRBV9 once CASSFTVYNEQFF TGTGCCAGCAGCTTCACAGTTTACAATGAGCAGTTCTTC
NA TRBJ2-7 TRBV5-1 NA CASQDGYEQYF TGCGCCAGCCAGGACGGCTACGAGCAGTACTTC
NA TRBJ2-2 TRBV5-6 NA CASSQVGLRTGELFF TGTGCCAGCAGCCAGGTCGGGCTGCGGACCGGGGAGCTGTTTTTT
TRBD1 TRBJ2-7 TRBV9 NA CASSSRTGAYEQYF TGTGCCAGCAGCTCAAGGACAGGAGCCTACGAGCAGTACTTC
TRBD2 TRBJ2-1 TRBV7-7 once CASSSLPRLAGAGEQFF TGTGCCAGCAGCTCCCTACCGAGGCTAGCGGGAGCGGGAGAGCAGTTCTTC
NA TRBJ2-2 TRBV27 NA CASSPGLWRANTGELFF TGTGCCAGCAGTCCCGGGCTCTGGAGAGCGAACACCGGGGAGCTGTTTTTT
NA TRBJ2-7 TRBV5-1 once CASSLERRGDEQYF TGCGCCAGCAGCTTGGAACGCAGGGGCGACGAGCAGTACTTC
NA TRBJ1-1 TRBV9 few CASSAGSNTEAFF TGTGCCAGCAGTGCAGGGTCGAACACTGAAGCTTTCTTT
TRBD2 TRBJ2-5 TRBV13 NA CASSGEGLAGGARETQYF TGTGCCAGCAGCGGAGAGGGACTAGCGGGAGGGGCCAGGGAGACCCAGTACTTC
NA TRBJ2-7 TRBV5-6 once CASSDRGDEQYF TGTGCCAGCAGTGATCGGGGCGACGAGCAGTACTTC